This TCR beta chain was documented in a study of cytomegalovirus exposure and HLA in healthy donors. Study outcomes and limitations: The authors assumed roughly uniform sequencing depth across donors for presence/absence analyses. Per published reports, the classifier diagnosed cytomegalovirus status with high specificity and sensitivity. In a later analysis, a genetic analysis reported fewer productive-TCR N-insertions in an Asian-associated ancestry cluster than the cohort average. A later analysis found most CMV-associated TCR beta chains apparently HLA-restricted.

PCR was performed using 60 Vbeta and 13 Jbeta primers. Profiling relied on immunoSEQ multiplex PCR, and the TCRdb table lists in-frame clones only, not all of them. The sample lists around 120,000 clones, about 80% occurring once. Per germline, CDR1 SGHRS and CDR2 YFSETQ. V was shortened by 6 bases and J by 1 base, with 16 bases between the two germline ends. The CDR3 length is 15 residues. Points on this clone: The antigen remains unidentified.

This chain links TRBV5-1 with TRBJ2-5, with a possible D match to TRBD1 (6 bases). The sequence was collected from a woman between 35 and 50 years old in good health and CMV-seronegative. The sequenced sample consisted of PBMCs. CDR3 amino acids: CASTPTGLAQETQYF. CDR3 DNA sequence: TGCGCCAGCACCCCCACAGGGCTAGCCCAAGAGACCCAGTACTTC.